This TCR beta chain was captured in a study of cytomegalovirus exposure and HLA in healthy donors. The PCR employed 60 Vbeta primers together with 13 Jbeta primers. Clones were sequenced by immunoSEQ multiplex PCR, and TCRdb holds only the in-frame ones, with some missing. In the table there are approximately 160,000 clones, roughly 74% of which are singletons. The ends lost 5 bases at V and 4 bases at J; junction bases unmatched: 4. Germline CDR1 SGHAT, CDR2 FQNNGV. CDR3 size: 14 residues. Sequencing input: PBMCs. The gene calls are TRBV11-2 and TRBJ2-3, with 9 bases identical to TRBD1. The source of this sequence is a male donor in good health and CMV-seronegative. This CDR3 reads CASSPTGGSDTQYF. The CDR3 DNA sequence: TGTGCCAGCAGCCCGACAGGGGGTTCAGATACGCAGTATTTT.